One sample yielded the 19 T cell receptor beta chains listed below, sequenced in a study of blood T cell repertoires in COVID-19. Sequencing was performed with immunoSEQ multiplex PCR; in TCRdb, only in-frame clones are kept and a portion is missing. The sample shows roughly 250,000 clones, 82% of them seen only once. Sequencing was performed on peripheral blood. The receptor set was obtained from a woman older than 75 with active or convalescent COVID-19.

The chain combines TRBV15 with TRBJ2-4, with TRBD2 matching over 7 bases. The trim removed 0 bases at V and 8 bases at J, leaving 7 bases unmatched. Germline V gives CDR1 LNHNV, CDR2 YYDKDF (reference sequence). The CDR3 covers 15 residues. Here the CDR3 DNA reads TGTGCCACCAGCAGAGATCGGGGTAGCGGGCACATTCAGTACTTC. Its translation: CATSRDRGSGHIQYF.

This rearrangement joins TRBV5-1 to TRBJ2-7; the D gene is possibly TRBD2 (7 bases). V dropped 6 bases and J dropped 7 bases, with 17 bases sitting between them. Germline V gene sequence: CDR1 SGHRS, CDR2 YFSETQ. The CDR3 consists of 13 residues. The CDR3 coding sequence is TGCGCCAGCAACCAAGAACAGGGAGGGGAGCAGTACTTC. This translates into CASNQEQGGEQYF.

V and J are TRBV19 and TRBJ2-1, with TRBD2 matching 14 bases. The germline CDR1 and CDR2 sequences are LNHDA and SQIVND (reference sequence). V dropped 5 bases and J dropped 1; count of bases not matched to a gene: 7. CDR3 length equals 18 residues. The CDR3 reads CASSRGLAGGGSYNEQFF. DNA of the CDR3: TGTGCCAGTAGTCGTGGACTAGCGGGAGGCGGGTCCTACAATGAGCAGTTCTTC.

The chain carries TRBV28 and TRBJ2-3, with TRBD2 matching over 8 bases. The trim removed 7 bases at V and 1 base at J, leaving 10 bases unmatched. This CDR3 spans 16 amino acids. Germline CDR1 MDHEN, CDR2 SYDVKM. CDR3 DNA: TGTGCCAGCACCCCAACCGGGGGGGCGCGCACAGATACGCAGTATTTT. Translating it yields CASTPTGGARTDTQYF. The full variable domain, with the rest looked up from reference TRBV28 and TRBJ2-3, is DVKVTQSSRYLVKRTGEKVFLECVQDMDHENMFWYRQDPGLGLRLIYFSYDVKMKEKGDIPEGYSVSREKKERFSLILESASTNQTSMYLCASTPTGGARTDTQYFGPGTRLTVL.

Remarks on this clone: Distinct nucleotide sequences in the sample also encode this CDR3. The chain has TRBV9 and TRBJ2-1; D perhaps matches TRBD2 (6 bases). CDR1 is SGDLS and CDR2 is YYNGEE in the germline V gene. V lost 2 bases to trimming and J lost 0 bases, with 9 bases between them. This CDR3 contains 15 residues. The CDR3 bases are TGTGCCAGCAGCGTTAGCGGTGGCTCCTACAATGAGCAGTTCTTC. Translation: CASSVSGGSYNEQFF.

The CDR3 DNA is TGTGCCAGCTCACCACCAATCGCTGGGGCCAACGTCCTGACTTTC. It translates to CASSPPIAGANVLTF. The chain links TRBV18 to TRBJ2-6; D not certain. Germline values: CDR1 KGHSH, CDR2 LQKENI. V was trimmed by 0 bases and J by 2 bases, leaving 5 bases between them. The CDR3 length is 15 residues.

This chain connects TRBV29-1 to TRBJ1-2; unclear D gene. Deletions cut 3 bases from V and 6 bases from J, with 8 bases between. This CDR3 region has 11 residues. Germline V lookup: CDR1 SQVTM, CDR2 ANQGSEA. CDR3 region: CSVEGGDGYTF. CDR3 DNA: TGCAGCGTTGAGGGTGGAGATGGCTACACCTTC.

This chain uses TRBV28 with TRBJ2-1, with 7 bases that match TRBD2. CDR3 length: 16 residues. V lost 3 bases, J lost 1 base, and 6 bases stayed unmatched. Looked up from germline, CDR1 is MDHEN and CDR2 is SYDVKM. The CDR3 is CASSLGGTVSYNEQFF. CDR3 nucleotide sequence: TGTGCCAGCAGTTTGGGGGGGACGGTATCCTACAATGAGCAGTTCTTC.

This chain links TRBV15 with TRBJ2-1; a weak D match, TRBD2 (6 bases). Germline CDR1 LNHNV, CDR2 YYDKDF (reference sequence). The V end lost 4 bases, the J end lost 3 bases, and 13 bases lay between the germline ends. This CDR3 spans 15 amino acids. The CDR3 sequence: CATSISGVLYNEQFF. The CDR3 bases are TGTGCCACCAGCATTTCGGGGGTACTCTACAATGAGCAGTTCTTC.

This clone has a single count. The V call is TRBV2, the J call TRBJ2-5, with TRBD1 as a possible D gene (5 bases). From germline, CDR1 is SNHLY and CDR2 FYNNEI. Trimming cost V 5 bases and J 4 bases, with 17 bases left between them. This CDR3 is 15 amino acids long. CDR3 DNA: TGTGCCAGCAGTCTGGACCAGGGTAACCGAGAGACCCAGTACTTC. This codes for CASSLDQGNRETQYF.

The chain has TRBV6-5 and TRBJ1-2, with TRBD1 as a possible D gene (6 bases). Trimming left V 10 bases short and J 8 bases short, with 17 bases between. CDR1 and CDR2 (germline): MNHEY, SVGAGI. The CDR3 has 12 residues. Here the CDR3 DNA reads TGTGCCATCGACCTTTACAGGGAGGGCTACACCTTC. This codes for CAIDLYREGYTF.

V and J are TRBV24-1 and TRBJ1-2; D gene uncertain. The CDR3 loop spans 13 amino acids. Between the trimmed V and J ends, which lost 4 bases and 5 bases, there was a span of 10 bases. Germline-derived CDR1 and CDR2 are KGHDR and SFDVKD. CDR3 in amino acids: CATSERGGYGYTF. The CDR3 nucleotides read TGTGCCACCAGTGAGCGAGGTGGATATGGCTACACCTTC.

V is TRBV5-1 and J is TRBJ2-5; D not certain. Germline assignment: CDR1 SGHRS and CDR2 YFSETQ. The CDR3 consists of 15 residues. Trimming removed 0 bases from V and 0 bases from J, with 9 bases in between. DNA of the CDR3: TGCGCCAGCAGCTTGGGGCTACAGTACCAAGAGACCCAGTACTTC. Translation gives CASSLGLQYQETQYF.

The gene calls are TRBV28 and TRBJ2-6; TRBD2 aligns across 7 bases. The germline CDR1 and CDR2 sequences are MDHEN and SYDVKM. The CDR3 length is 15 residues. Germline trimming cut 7 bases from V and 0 bases from J; bases unmatched to any gene: 3. CDR3 residues: CASNGGDSGANVLTF. CDR3 DNA sequence: TGTGCCAGCAATGGGGGGGACTCTGGGGCCAACGTCCTGACTTTC.

As regards this clone: Other DNA sequences in this sample translate to the same CDR3. The chain uses TRBV15 and TRBJ1-1; TRBD1 might be the D (5 bases). The V end was cut by 0 bases, the J end by 5 bases, with 7 bases between. The CDR3 length is 13 residues. CDR1 LNHNV and CDR2 YYDKDF come from the germline V gene (reference sequence). The CDR3 spells CATSRDRGTEAFF. The DNA of the CDR3 is TGTGCCACCAGCAGAGATCGGGGGACTGAAGCTTTCTTT.

The rearrangement joins TRBV15 to TRBJ1-2; D gene ambiguous. The CDR3 is 12 amino acids. V lost 0 bases and J 7 bases, leaving 6 bases between the germline ends. Germline V gives CDR1 LNHNV, CDR2 YYDKDF (reference sequence). DNA of the CDR3: TGTGCCACCAGCAGAGATCATTTTGGCTACACCTTC. Its protein product is CATSRDHFGYTF.

The chain combines TRBV2 with TRBJ2-1, with a tentative D call TRBD2 (5 bases). The V and J ends lost 0 bases and 0 bases respectively, with 12 bases between them. Germline assignment: CDR1 SNHLY and CDR2 FYNNEI. The CDR3 runs 17 residues. CDR3 sequence (DNA): TGTGCCAGCAGTGAAGCGCCTTCGGGGAACTCCTACAATGAGCAGTTCTTC. It specifies CASSEAPSGNSYNEQFF.

This clone has just one count. This CDR3 is CASSLGLWAGEGNQPQHF. CDR3 bases: TGTGCCAGCAGCTTAGGGCTGTGGGCAGGGGAAGGGAATCAGCCCCAGCATTTT. The V gene is TRBV11-2, the J gene TRBJ1-5, with D possibly matching TRBD1 (6 bases). V lost 1 base to trimming and J lost 4 bases, with 20 bases between them. Germline V gene lookup returns CDR1 SGHAT and CDR2 FQNNGV. There are 18 residues in the CDR3.

Comments on this clone: The missing conserved phenylalanine or tryptophan at the end of this CDR3 makes a read error likely. It is unclear where the CDR3 begins or ends on the DNA, so no DNA is shown, and the CDR3 is as TCRdb lists it. V and J are TRBV6-5 and TRBJ1-1; TRBD1 is the table's D call and was not checked against the DNA. The CDR3 is 12 residues long, counting both termini. Per the germline V gene, CDR1 is MNHEY and CDR2 is SVGAGI. CDR3 sequence reads: CASNRVGEGASL.